The T cell receptor beta chain under discussion was sequenced for a study of T cell clonotyping in hematopoietic cell transplantation. Time point given: recipient sample about 28 days before transplant, after cytoreduction. V lost 1 base and J 8 bases, leaving 8 bases between the germline ends. Germline CDR1 reads SEHNR; CDR2 reads FQNEAQ (reference sequence). The CDR3 has 12 amino acids. Produced via immunoSEQ multiplex PCR; TCRdb's table is partial and in-frame only. The table lists approximately 3,500 clones, approximately 94% of them singletons. This sequence originates from a woman between 45 and 65 years old with chronic myeloid leukemia. Some clones in this sample may be carry-over from other donors' samples. The V and J genes are TRBV7-9 and TRBJ1-2; D unresolved. This specimen consisted of peripheral blood mononuclear cells, obtained before stem cell transplant. The CDR3 DNA follows: TGTGCCAGCAGCTTAGACCAAGGGGGCTACACCTTC. It encodes CASSLDQGGYTF.